This T cell receptor (beta chain) was observed in a study of blood T cell repertoires in COVID-19. About the study: Italy, Spain and the United States were the sources of the convalescent and acute COVID-19 samples. T cells, B-cell-depleted T cells, or PBMCs supplied cDNA or gDNA.

This clone was recorded at least ten times. The repertoire was sequenced with immunoSEQ multiplex PCR; TCRdb's copy has only in-frame clones and lacks some. Among under 150,000 clones, around 77% were seen once, and the ten largest hold over 7%. This clonotype was obtained from a man aged 50 to 60 with active or convalescent COVID-19. Sequencing was done on a sample of peripheral blood.

The DNA for the CDR3 is TGTGGAGGGCAGCTCGGAAACACCATATATTTT. It translates to CGGQLGNTIYF. The V gene is TRBV19, the J gene TRBJ1-3, with D unresolved. Germline V CDR1 and CDR2: LNHDA, SQIVND (reference sequence). The CDR3 has 11 amino acids.